This T cell receptor beta chain was sequenced for a study of shared clonotypes between healthy human individuals. From germline, CDR1 is GTSNPN and CDR2 SVGIG (reference sequence). V lost 2 bases and J lost 8, with 12 bases in between. The CDR3 has 13 residues. Execution of the assay was at deep level. Some clones are missing from TCRdb's copy, which holds only in-frame ones; the method was immunoSEQ multiplex PCR. This sample has more than 2,000,000 clones, with around nine tenths found just once. The receptor was derived from a man younger than 30 in good health. The rearrangement uses TRBV30 and TRBJ1-4; perhaps TRBD1 as D (5 bases). Sequencing was carried out using naive CD4+ T cells sorted from blood. Described subset: CD45RA+ positively selected. The CDR3 nucleotides are TGTGCCTGGAGTACCCAAGAGGGGGAAAAACTGTTTTTT. It encodes CAWSTQEGEKLFF. The full variable domain, rest sourced from reference TRBV30 and TRBJ1-4, is SQTIHQWPATLVQPVGSPLSLECTVEGTSNPNLYWYRQAAGRGLQLLFYSVGIGQISSEVPQNLSASRPQDRQFILSSKKLLLSDSGFYLCAWSTQEGEKLFFGSGTQLSVL.